This paragraph covers one T cell receptor (beta chain) sequence. This record comes from a study of T cells in Graves' hyperthyroidism and ophthalmopathy. RNA transcripts provided the source from which TCR beta CDR3 regions were amplified. HTBI primers drove first-round RT-PCR of the TCR CDR3. A single record per CDR3 protein comes from TCRdb applying MiXCR to the multiplex PCR reads. The repertoire holds 250,000 to 350,000 distinct CDR3 sequences, with approximately 16% as singletons. Each patient was aged 18 to 65 and had newly diagnosed hyperthyroidism of under 2 months' duration. The PBMCs were sourced from fresh peripheral blood (more than 8.5 ml). CDR3 size: 16 residues. CDR1 SEHNR and CDR2 FQNEAQ come from the germline V gene (reference sequence). The trim removed 4 bases at V and 2 bases at J, leaving 11 bases unmatched.

The receptor was derived from a man aged 30-40 years with Graves' hyperthyroidism. The chain uses TRBV7-9 and TRBJ2-7, with TRBD1 identical over 7 bases. Sequences were obtained from blood. In nucleotides, the CDR3 is TGTGCCAGCAGCTCTAGCAGGGGGACCGTTACCTACGAGCAGTACTTC. It translates to CASSSSRGTVTYEQYF.